Here is one T cell receptor (beta chain) with its context. The antigen is unknown. Indicated treatment: some 20 received Ad26.COV2.S at low or high dose, single or two shots; roughly 5 received placebo; per-sample allocation not given. Day 63 following the first vaccine or placebo injection was when the samples were taken. This entry belongs to a study of Ad26.COV2.S vaccination and SARS-CoV-2 variants. Findings and limits, study-wide: Substantial response breadth was reportedly seen for spike-specific CD8+ and CD4+ T cells after vaccination. Individuals receiving vaccine had higher spike-specific TCR breadth than placebo recipients did.

CDR3 size: 16 residues. V shed 0 bases and J 8 bases; nucleotides not matched to a gene: 11. CDR1 and CDR2 (germline): SGDLS, YYNGEE. TCRdb keeps only in-frame clones here, not all; method: immunoSEQ multiplex PCR. This table holds just under 250,000 clones, 70% to 90% found once. V and J are TRBV9 and TRBJ2-1, with TRBD1 matching 7 bases. Sample: peripheral blood, taken in a trial of Ad26.COV2.S vaccine versus placebo. The receptor was isolated from a person aged 18 to 65 who received the Ad26.COV2.S COVID-19 vaccine or a placebo. CDR3 DNA sequence: TGTGCCAGCAGCGTAGCTACATTACAGGGGTGGGATGAGCAGTTCTTC. This codes for CASSVATLQGWDEQFF.